The next 15 T cell receptor beta chains were all read from a single sample in a study of OX40 agonist ivuxolimab in advanced cancers. This table comes from immunoSEQ multiplex PCR, and its TCRdb copy is limited to in-frame clones, with some not included. This table holds about 40,000 clones, about 91% found once. This material consisted of CD4+ or CD8+ T cells sorted from blood, taken in a trial of the OX40 agonist ivuxolimab. These receptors all stem from an adult with an advanced solid tumor such as melanoma, head and neck, liver or kidney cancer.

The V gene is TRBV14, the J gene TRBJ2-1; a weak D match, TRBD2 (7 bases). Germline CDR1 and CDR2: SGHDN and FVKESK. Trimming removed 5 bases at V and 4 bases at J, with 12 bases between. The CDR3 runs to 14 residues. The CDR3: CASSTGGRYNEQFF. For the CDR3, the DNA is TGTGCCAGCAGCACGGGGGGCCGTTACAATGAGCAGTTCTTC.

The V and J genes are TRBV5-4 and TRBJ1-1; D ambiguous. This CDR3 spans 17 amino acids. V dropped 7 bases and J dropped 0 bases, with 22 bases sitting between them. The germline V gene encodes CDR1 SGHNT and CDR2 YYREEE (reference sequence). The CDR3 nucleotides read TGTGCCAGCCAGAGCGGCCTTCTGCTAGAGTTGAACACTGAAGCTTTCTTT. Translated: CASQSGLLLELNTEAFF.

This clone was seen a single time. The chain couples TRBV7-9 to TRBJ1-1; possible D gene TRBD1, 6 bases. The germline V and J ends were trimmed by 5 bases and 7 bases, with 14 bases remaining between them. The germline V gene has CDR1 SEHNR and CDR2 FQNEAQ (reference sequence). This CDR3 has 13 amino acids. The CDR3 is CASSGTGSLEAFF. The DNA for the CDR3 is TGTGCCAGCAGCGGTACAGGGTCTCTTGAAGCTTTCTTT.

The chain uses TRBV6-4 and TRBJ2-7; 13 bases agree with TRBD2. Germline V CDR1 and CDR2: MRHNA, SNTAGT. The length of the CDR3 is 17 residues. V shed 4 bases, J shed 0 bases, and the junction held 6 bases outside the gene matches. CDR3 DNA sequence: TGTGCCAGCAGTGGGATGGGACTAGCGGGGTACTCCTACGAGCAGTACTTC. This encodes CASSGMGLAGYSYEQYF.

The V gene is TRBV4-1, the J gene TRBJ2-3, with TRBD1 as a possible D gene (6 bases). CDR1 is MGHRA and CDR2 is YSYEKL in the germline V gene. The CDR3 has 15 residues. V dropped 3 bases and J dropped 0 bases, with 10 bases sitting between them. CDR3 sequence reads: CASSHLRGSTDTQYF. CDR3 DNA sequence: TGCGCCAGCAGCCACCTCAGGGGAAGCACAGATACGCAGTATTTT.

This rearrangement joins TRBV28 to TRBJ2-1; the D call may be TRBD1 or TRBD2 (5 bases each). V lost 3 bases, J lost 0 bases, and 9 bases lay in between. Germline lookup yields CDR1 MDHEN and CDR2 SYDVKM. There are 15 residues in the CDR3. DNA for the CDR3: TGTGCCAGCAGTTTCTTTGGGACCTCCTACAATGAGCAGTTCTTC. This codes for CASSFFGTSYNEQFF.

The chain combines TRBV7-9 with TRBJ2-1, with 9 nucleotides matching TRBD2. Germline CDR1 and CDR2: SEHNR and FQNEAQ (reference sequence). Unmatched junction bases numbered 12, after V lost 2 bases and J lost 4 bases. The CDR3 is 18 residues long. The DNA for the CDR3 is TGTGCCAGCAGCTTACAGTTGCGGGAGGGCGGATCGTACAATGAGCAGTTCTTC. Amino acids: CASSLQLREGGSYNEQFF.

This chain joins TRBV27 and TRBJ1-2, with D tentatively TRBD1 (5 bases). The V end lost 11 bases, the J end lost 4 bases, and 17 bases lay between the germline ends. In germline, CDR1 is MNHEY, CDR2 SMNVEV (reference sequence). The CDR3 spans 13 residues. The CDR3 nucleotides read TGTGCCTCAACCCCCGGGACGGCCTATGGCTACACCTTC. Protein sequence: CASTPGTAYGYTF.

In DNA form, the CDR3 reads TGTGCCAGCAGTGTGGCGGCCATAAGCTCCTACAATGAGCAGTTCTTC. Amino acid sequence: CASSVAAISSYNEQFF. The rearrangement joins TRBV6-1 to TRBJ2-1, with unresolved D. Germline V gene data show CDR1 as MNHNS and CDR2 as SASEGT. Between the trimmed V and J ends, which lost 4 bases and 0 bases, there was a span of 13 bases. This CDR3 is 16 amino acids long.

CDR3 DNA: TGTGCCAGCAGTTTATCGAGCCCCAGAGCGGGCTACGAGCAGTACTTC. Translating it yields CASSLSSPRAGYEQYF. The chain links TRBV27 to TRBJ2-7; D is perhaps TRBD2 (6 bases). Germline V gene lookup returns CDR1 MNHEY and CDR2 SMNVEV (reference sequence). With 0 bases removed from V and 3 bases from J, the gap between germline ends came to 15 bases. The CDR3 runs to 16 residues.

V is TRBV30 and J is TRBJ2-3; 8 positions agree with TRBD2. Trimming at V came to 4 bases and at J to 1 base, leaving 1 base not matched to a gene. The CDR3 length is 13 residues. Germline lookup yields CDR1 GTSNPN and CDR2 SVGIG (reference sequence). The CDR3 reads CAWNSGGTDTQYF. In nucleotides, the CDR3 is TGTGCCTGGAATAGCGGGGGCACAGATACGCAGTATTTT. Looking up the rest from reference TRBV30 and TRBJ2-3 gives the full variable domain: SQTIHQWPATLVQPVGSPLSLECTVEGTSNPNLYWYRQAAGRGLQLLFYSVGIGQISSEVPQNLSASRPQDRQFILSSKKLLLSDSGFYLCAWNSGGTDTQYFGPGTRLTVL.

The genes are TRBV30 and TRBJ2-1; perhaps D is TRBD1 or TRBD2 (6 bases each). V was pared by 1 base and J by 2 bases, with 12 bases between. Germline V gives CDR1 GTSNPN, CDR2 SVGIG (reference sequence). The CDR3 contains 15 residues. The CDR3 nucleotides read TGTGCCTGGAGTGAATTGGGGGGCGCCTACAATGAGCAGTTCTTC. Protein product: CAWSELGGAYNEQFF. Together with reference TRBV30 and TRBJ2-1, the CDR3 gives the full variable domain: SQTIHQWPATLVQPVGSPLSLECTVEGTSNPNLYWYRQAAGRGLQLLFYSVGIGQISSEVPQNLSASRPQDRQFILSSKKLLLSDSGFYLCAWSELGGAYNEQFFGPGTRLTVL.

The rearrangement links TRBV28 to TRBJ2-5; 7 nucleotides line up with TRBD1. The germline gives CDR1 MDHEN, CDR2 SYDVKM. V trimming: 5 bases; J trimming: 5 bases; junction bases outside the gene matches: 11. The CDR3 is made up of 15 amino acids. The CDR3 region has the DNA TGTGCCAGCAGTATTACAGGGGCAACCCGGGAGACCCAGTACTTC. It specifies CASSITGATRETQYF.

This chain connects TRBV19 to TRBJ1-1; D gene unclear. Germline-derived CDR1 and CDR2 are LNHDA and SQIVND (reference sequence). The CDR3 spans 13 residues. V was cut by 3 bases and J by 2 bases, with 7 bases left in between. Here the CDR3 DNA reads TGTGCCAGTAGTATTTCGGTTAACACTGAAGCTTTCTTT. Translation: CASSISVNTEAFF.

The genes are TRBV12-5 and TRBJ2-1; D not resolved. Germline V gives CDR1 LGHNT, CDR2 FRNRAP. V was cut by 0 bases and J by 0 bases, with 18 bases left in between. The CDR3 is 19 residues long. The DNA of the CDR3 is TGTGCTAGTGGTTTGGTACTGTTATTACCTGATAACTCCTACAATGAGCAGTTCTTC. Its protein is CASGLVLLLPDNSYNEQFF.